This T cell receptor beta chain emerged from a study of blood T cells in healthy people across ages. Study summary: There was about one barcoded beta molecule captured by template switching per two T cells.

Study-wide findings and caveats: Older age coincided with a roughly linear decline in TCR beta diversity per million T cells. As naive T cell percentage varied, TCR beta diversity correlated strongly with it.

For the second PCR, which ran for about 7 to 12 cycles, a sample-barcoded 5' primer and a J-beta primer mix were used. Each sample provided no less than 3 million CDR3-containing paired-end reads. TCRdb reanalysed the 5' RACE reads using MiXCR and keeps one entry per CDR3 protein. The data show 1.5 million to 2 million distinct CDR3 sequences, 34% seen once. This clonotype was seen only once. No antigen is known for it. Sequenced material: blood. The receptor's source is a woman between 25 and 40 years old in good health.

As DNA, the CDR3 is TGTGCCAGCAGCCAAGAATGGGACAGGTTGTCCTACGAGCAGTACTTC. It specifies CASSQEWDRLSYEQYF. This chain joins TRBV4-2 and TRBJ2-7, with TRBD1 identical over 8 bases. Germline CDR1 is LGHNA and CDR2 is YNFKEQ. CDR3 length: 16 residues. Germline trimming cut 0 bases from V and 1 base from J; bases unmatched to any gene: 5.